Listed below are T cell receptor beta chains from one sample, sequenced in a study of blood T cells in healthy people across ages. TCRdb re-derived calls from the 5' RACE reads in MiXCR, one entry per CDR3 protein. The sample contains 450,000 to 700,000 distinct CDR3 sequences, 25% to 30% of which appear only once. The sequenced sample consisted of blood. Receptors originate from a woman aged 70-85 years in good health. Each CDR3 is given with its conserved first and last residue. The order of the fields is V gene, clone size, CDR3 protein. Expanded clones are given a class, and other clones once, few, many or no size at all.

v_call: TRBV20-1
clone_size: .
cdr3_aa: CSARDRRAGNTGELFF

v_call: TRBV7-9
clone_size: .
cdr3_aa: CASSQGQGVDGNTIYF

v_call: TRBV6-5
clone_size: .
cdr3_aa: CATINPGTGVTQYF

v_call: TRBV4-3
clone_size: few
cdr3_aa: CASSQVDRGSEQYF

v_call: TRBV4-2
clone_size: once
cdr3_aa: CASSQGLAGGPSTDTQYF

v_call: TRBV15
clone_size: .
cdr3_aa: CATSGVYNEQFF

v_call: TRBV11-3
clone_size: .
cdr3_aa: CASSRQGFSETQYF

v_call: TRBV29-1
clone_size: few
cdr3_aa: CSVEPGGYTF

v_call: TRBV5-1
clone_size: .
cdr3_aa: CASTYATGAVGKLFF

v_call: TRBV3-1
clone_size: .
cdr3_aa: CASSPGGVVEQYF

v_call: TRBV4-3
clone_size: .
cdr3_aa: CASSQAAGPVKEQYF

v_call: TRBV18
clone_size: .
cdr3_aa: CASPGFSGNTIYF

v_call: TRBV7-2
clone_size: few
cdr3_aa: CASSVRQGAETQYF

v_call: TRBV2
clone_size: .
cdr3_aa: CASSEAAIRGLNYGYTF

v_call: TRBV4-3
clone_size: .
cdr3_aa: CASSQVQSTNEKLFF

v_call: TRBV29-1
clone_size: .
cdr3_aa: CSVLQEYDTEAFF

v_call: TRBV12-3/TRBV12-4
clone_size: few
cdr3_aa: CASRSTGTSGGTGELFF

v_call: TRBV4-3
clone_size: many
cdr3_aa: CASKWQANTGELFF

v_call: TRBV20-1
clone_size: .
cdr3_aa: CSAAPPGASRKNIQYF

v_call: TRBV7-9
clone_size: many
cdr3_aa: CASSSRDRVSYEQYF

v_call: TRBV12-3/TRBV12-4
clone_size: .
cdr3_aa: CASREGGGRYTF

v_call: TRBV19
clone_size: .
cdr3_aa: CASSFAGVYSNQPQHF

v_call: TRBV9
clone_size: .
cdr3_aa: CASSVDLAYNEQFF

v_call: TRBV3-1
clone_size: few
cdr3_aa: CASTPGKGRTEAFF

v_call: TRBV20-1
clone_size: few
cdr3_aa: CSAREDYEQYF

v_call: TRBV19
clone_size: .
cdr3_aa: CAGSHRTGGDSTNEKLFF

v_call: TRBV7-3
clone_size: few
cdr3_aa: CASSSSPGGGVSSYNEQFF

v_call: TRBV7-8
clone_size: .
cdr3_aa: CASSPGRGRADTQYF

v_call: TRBV12-3/TRBV12-4
clone_size: .
cdr3_aa: CASTLTGAGGYTF

v_call: TRBV3-1
clone_size: .
cdr3_aa: CASSRLAGGLDTQYF

v_call: TRBV7-2
clone_size: .
cdr3_aa: CASSRFTGTGKETQYF

v_call: TRBV12-3/TRBV12-4
clone_size: few
cdr3_aa: CASSGSTRGFETQYF

v_call: TRBV20-1
clone_size: few
cdr3_aa: CSAHLSDRVYEQYF

v_call: TRBV20-1
clone_size: .
cdr3_aa: CSAGSRAFTDTQYF

v_call: TRBV20-1
clone_size: once
cdr3_aa: CSAALTGTGANQPQHF

v_call: TRBV7-2
clone_size: .
cdr3_aa: CASSPHRGSGTGELFF

v_call: TRBV6-5
clone_size: .
cdr3_aa: CASSYSQGLTEAFF

v_call: TRBV20-1
clone_size: few
cdr3_aa: CSARDEGPAGGLSTDTQYF

v_call: TRBV20-1
clone_size: few
cdr3_aa: CSARDAERQRNEQFF

v_call: TRBV29-1
clone_size: .
cdr3_aa: CSARTGENIQYF

v_call: TRBV20-1
clone_size: few
cdr3_aa: CSAGDRAINQPQHF

v_call: TRBV18
clone_size: .
cdr3_aa: CASSSRTPQVTF

v_call: TRBV7-9
clone_size: .
cdr3_aa: CASTYSPTGSNLAEAFF

v_call: TRBV7-2
clone_size: few
cdr3_aa: CASSPPPSKNIQYF

v_call: TRBV29-1
clone_size: once
cdr3_aa: CSARLGIADTQYF

v_call: TRBV2
clone_size: few
cdr3_aa: CASYLERGSYEQYF